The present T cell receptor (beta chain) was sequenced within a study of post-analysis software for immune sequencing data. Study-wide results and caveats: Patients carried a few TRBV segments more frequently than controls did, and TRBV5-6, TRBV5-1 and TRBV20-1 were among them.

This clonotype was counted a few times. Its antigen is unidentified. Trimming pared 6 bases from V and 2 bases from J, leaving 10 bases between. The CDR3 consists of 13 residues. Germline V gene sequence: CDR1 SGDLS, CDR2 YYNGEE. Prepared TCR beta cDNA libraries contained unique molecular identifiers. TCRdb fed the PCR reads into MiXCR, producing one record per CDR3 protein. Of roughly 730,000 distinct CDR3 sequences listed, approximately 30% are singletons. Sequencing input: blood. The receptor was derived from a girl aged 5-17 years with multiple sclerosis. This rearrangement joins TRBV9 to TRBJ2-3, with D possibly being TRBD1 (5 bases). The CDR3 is CASTLDITDTQYF. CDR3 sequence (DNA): TGTGCCAGCACCTTGGACATCACAGATACGCAGTATTTT.